This T cell receptor (beta chain) was observed in a study of T cell clones after liver transplantation. Study summary: Samples came from ITN030ST, which attempted immunosuppression withdrawal within 2 years of liver transplantation. Post-transplant blood was tracked for graft-donor-reactive T cell clones identified in a pre-transplant mixed lymphocyte reaction.

The repertoire was sequenced with immunoSEQ multiplex PCR; TCRdb's copy has only in-frame clones and lacks some. The sample holds some 57,000 clones, more than 70% seen once. CDR1 is WSHSY and CDR2 is SAAADI in the germline V gene. The V segment lost 2 bases and the J segment 5 bases; nucleotides outside the gene matches: 5. The CDR3 is 15 amino acids. CD3+CD4+ and CD3+CD8+ cells were FACS-sorted from thawed unstimulated PBMCs. This sample comprised CD4+ T cells from blood, obtained at the 22-month timepoint. The chain has TRBV10-2 and TRBJ2-5; 10 bases line up with TRBD2. This receptor was taken from a human patient who received a liver transplant. Some T cells may have come from the graft donor. The CDR3 DNA reads as TGCGCCAGCAGTGAGCCTAGCGGGGGTGTGGAGACCCAGTACTTC. Protein product: CASSEPSGGVETQYF.